These 4 T cell receptor beta chains were all obtained from the same sample, sequenced in a study of cytomegalovirus exposure and HLA in healthy donors. The PCR was carried out with 60 Vbeta primers and 13 Jbeta primers. Sequenced by immunoSEQ multiplex PCR; TCRdb stores in-frame clones only, minus some. The sample holds tens of thousands of clones; roughly 90% are singletons and the top ten take approximately 2.4%. The sequenced material came from PBMCs. The receptor set was obtained from a woman younger than 35 in good health and CMV-seronegative.

The rearrangement links TRBV7-3 to TRBJ2-1; a possible D gene is TRBD2 (5 bases). This CDR3 contains 15 residues. Trimming took 6 bases from V and 2 from J, leaving 14 bases between them. Germline CDR1 is SGHTA and CDR2 is FQGTGA. CDR3 sequence reads: CASSPNSGTYNEQFF. As DNA, the CDR3 is TGTGCCAGCAGTCCAAATTCGGGAACCTACAATGAGCAGTTCTTC.

V gene TRBV27 combines with J gene TRBJ2-6; no clear D gene. CDR3 length: 18 residues. Per germline, CDR1 MNHEY and CDR2 SMNVEV (reference sequence). V was shortened by 5 bases and J by 4 bases, with 21 bases between the two germline ends. The CDR3 region is CASSPFGPEGRGANVLTF. The DNA for the CDR3 is TGTGCCAGCAGTCCCTTTGGGCCAGAAGGTAGGGGGGCCAACGTCCTGACTTTC.

The chain employs TRBV6-1 and TRBJ2-7; no firm D call. The length of the CDR3 is 11 residues. Trimming stripped 4 bases from V and 7 bases from J, with 8 bases between. Germline V CDR1 and CDR2: MNHNS, SASEGT. CDR3 in amino acids: CASSATTEQYF. CDR3 coding DNA: TGTGCCAGCAGTGCTACCACGGAGCAGTACTTC.

The V call is TRBV7-2, the J call TRBJ1-2; the match to TRBD1 covers 8 bases. Germline V gene data show CDR1 as SGHTA and CDR2 as FQGNSA. The CDR3 length is 16 residues. The trim removed 4 bases at V and 8 bases at J, leaving 15 bases unmatched. This CDR3 reads CASSSRGQGPSMGYTF. DNA of the CDR3: TGTGCCAGCAGCTCACGCGGACAGGGCCCTTCTATGGGCTACACCTTC.